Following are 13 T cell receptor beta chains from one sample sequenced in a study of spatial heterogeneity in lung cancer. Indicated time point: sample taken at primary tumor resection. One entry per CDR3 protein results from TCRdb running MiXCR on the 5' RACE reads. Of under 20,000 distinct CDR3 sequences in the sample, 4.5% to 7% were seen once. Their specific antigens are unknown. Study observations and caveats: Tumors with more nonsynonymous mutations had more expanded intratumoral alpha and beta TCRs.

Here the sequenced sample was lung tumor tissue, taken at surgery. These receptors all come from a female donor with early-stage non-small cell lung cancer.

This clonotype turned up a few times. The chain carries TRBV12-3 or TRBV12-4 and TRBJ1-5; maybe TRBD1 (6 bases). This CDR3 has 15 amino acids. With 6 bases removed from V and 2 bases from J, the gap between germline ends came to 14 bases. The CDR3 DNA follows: TGTGCCAGCAGGACAGGAGCTTGGGGCAATCAGCCCCAGCATTTT. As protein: CASRTGAWGNQPQHF.

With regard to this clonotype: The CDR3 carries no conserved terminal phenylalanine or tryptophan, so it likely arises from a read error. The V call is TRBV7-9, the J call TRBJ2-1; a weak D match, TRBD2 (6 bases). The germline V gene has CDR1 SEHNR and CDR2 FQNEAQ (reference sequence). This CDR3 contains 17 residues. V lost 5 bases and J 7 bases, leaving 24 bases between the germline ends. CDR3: CASSPGVGTTGGNEQFS. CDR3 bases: TGTGCCAGCAGCCCCGGCGTGGGGACCACCGGGGGTAATGAGCAGTTCTCC.

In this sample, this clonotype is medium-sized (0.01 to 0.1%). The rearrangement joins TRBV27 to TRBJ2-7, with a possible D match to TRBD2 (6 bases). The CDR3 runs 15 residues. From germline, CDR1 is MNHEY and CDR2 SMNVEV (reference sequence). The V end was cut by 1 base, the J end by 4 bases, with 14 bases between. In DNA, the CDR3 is TGTGCCAGCAGTTTATACGGGAGCACCGGTTACGAGCAGTACTTC. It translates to CASSLYGSTGYEQYF.

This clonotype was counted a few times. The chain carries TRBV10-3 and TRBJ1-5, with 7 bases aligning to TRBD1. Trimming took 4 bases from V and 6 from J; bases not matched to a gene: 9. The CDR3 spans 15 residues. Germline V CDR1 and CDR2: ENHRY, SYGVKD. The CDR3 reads CAISVEGGSTQPQHF. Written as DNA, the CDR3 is TGTGCCATCAGTGTGGAAGGGGGCAGTACTCAGCCCCAGCATTTT.

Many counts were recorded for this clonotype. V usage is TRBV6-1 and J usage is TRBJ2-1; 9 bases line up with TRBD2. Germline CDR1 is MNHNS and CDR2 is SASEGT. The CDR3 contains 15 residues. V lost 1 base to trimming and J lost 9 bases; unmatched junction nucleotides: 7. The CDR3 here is CASSEGGRVVGEQFF. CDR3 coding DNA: TGTGCCAGCAGTGAAGGCGGGAGGGTAGTCGGTGAGCAGTTCTTC.

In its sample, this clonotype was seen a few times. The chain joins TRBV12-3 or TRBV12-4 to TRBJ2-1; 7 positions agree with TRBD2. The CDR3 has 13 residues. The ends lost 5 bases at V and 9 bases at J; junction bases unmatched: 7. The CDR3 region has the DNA TGTGCCAGCAGTCGCACTAGCGTTGGTGAGCAGTTCTTC. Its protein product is CASSRTSVGEQFF.

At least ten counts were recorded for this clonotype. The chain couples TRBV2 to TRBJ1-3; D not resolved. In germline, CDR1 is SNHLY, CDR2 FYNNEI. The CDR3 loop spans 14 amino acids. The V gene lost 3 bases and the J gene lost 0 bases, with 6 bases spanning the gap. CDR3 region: CASSESVSGNTIYF. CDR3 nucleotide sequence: TGTGCCAGCAGTGAGAGCGTCTCTGGAAACACCATATATTTT.

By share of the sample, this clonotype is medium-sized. CDR3 coding DNA: TGTGCCAGCAGCTTGAAACTAGCGGCTAGCACAGATACGCAGTATTTT. It is translated as CASSLKLAASTDTQYF. V gene TRBV5-4 combines with J gene TRBJ2-3, with TRBD2 matching 8 bases. J was trimmed by 0 bases and V by 1 base; bases with no gene match: 4. The CDR3 sequence is 16 residues long. Germline CDR1 is SGHNT and CDR2 is YYREEE (reference sequence).

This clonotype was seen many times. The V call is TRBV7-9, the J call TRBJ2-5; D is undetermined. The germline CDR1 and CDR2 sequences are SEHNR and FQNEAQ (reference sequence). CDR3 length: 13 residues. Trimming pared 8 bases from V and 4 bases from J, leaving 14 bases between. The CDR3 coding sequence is TGTGCCAGCGGGGTGTGGGCCTCAGAGACCCAGTACTTC. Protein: CASGVWASETQYF. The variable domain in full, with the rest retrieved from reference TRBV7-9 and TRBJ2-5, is DTGVSQNPRHKITKRGQNVTFRCDPISEHNRLYWYRQTLGQGPEFLTYFQNEAQLEKSRLLSDRFSAERPKGSFSTLEIQRTEQGDSAMYLCASGVWASETQYFGPGTRLLVL.

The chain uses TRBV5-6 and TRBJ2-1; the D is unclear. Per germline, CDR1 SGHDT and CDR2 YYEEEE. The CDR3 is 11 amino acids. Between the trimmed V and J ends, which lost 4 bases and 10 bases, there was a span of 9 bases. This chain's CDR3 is CASSVIGEQFF. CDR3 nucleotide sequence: TGTGCCAGCAGCGTCATAGGGGAGCAGTTCTTC. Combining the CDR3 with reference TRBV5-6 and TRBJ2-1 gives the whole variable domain DAGVTQSPTHLIKTRGQQVTLRCSPKSGHDTVSWYQQALGQGPQFIFQYYEEEERQRGNFPDRFSGHQFPNYSSELNVNALLLGDSALYLCASSVIGEQFFGPGTRLTVL.

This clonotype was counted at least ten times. The CDR3 reads CASSQTFGREQYEQYF. The CDR3 nucleotides are TGCGCCAGCAGTCAGACCTTCGGCAGGGAGCAGTACGAGCAGTACTTC. The chain combines TRBV23-1 with TRBJ2-7; D could derive from TRBD1 or TRBD2 (5 bases each). TRBV23-1 belongs to the ORF category, with a function that is uncertain. The CDR3 loop spans 16 amino acids. Trimming took 3 bases from V and 4 from J, leaving 19 bases between them.

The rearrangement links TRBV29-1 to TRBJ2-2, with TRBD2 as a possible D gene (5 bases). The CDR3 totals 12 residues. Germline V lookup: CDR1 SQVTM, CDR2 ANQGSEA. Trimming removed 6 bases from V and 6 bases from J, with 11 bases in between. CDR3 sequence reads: CSVGRGPGELFF. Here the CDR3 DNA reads TGCAGCGTGGGCCGGGGTCCCGGGGAGCTGTTTTTT.

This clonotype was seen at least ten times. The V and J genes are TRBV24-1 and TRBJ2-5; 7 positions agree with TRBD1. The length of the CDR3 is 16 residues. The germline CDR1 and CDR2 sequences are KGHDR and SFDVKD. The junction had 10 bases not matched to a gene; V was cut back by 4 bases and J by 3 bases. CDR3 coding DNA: TGTGCCACCAGTGACCGGGACAGCGATGTCAAAGAGACCCAGTACTTC. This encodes CATSDRDSDVKETQYF.